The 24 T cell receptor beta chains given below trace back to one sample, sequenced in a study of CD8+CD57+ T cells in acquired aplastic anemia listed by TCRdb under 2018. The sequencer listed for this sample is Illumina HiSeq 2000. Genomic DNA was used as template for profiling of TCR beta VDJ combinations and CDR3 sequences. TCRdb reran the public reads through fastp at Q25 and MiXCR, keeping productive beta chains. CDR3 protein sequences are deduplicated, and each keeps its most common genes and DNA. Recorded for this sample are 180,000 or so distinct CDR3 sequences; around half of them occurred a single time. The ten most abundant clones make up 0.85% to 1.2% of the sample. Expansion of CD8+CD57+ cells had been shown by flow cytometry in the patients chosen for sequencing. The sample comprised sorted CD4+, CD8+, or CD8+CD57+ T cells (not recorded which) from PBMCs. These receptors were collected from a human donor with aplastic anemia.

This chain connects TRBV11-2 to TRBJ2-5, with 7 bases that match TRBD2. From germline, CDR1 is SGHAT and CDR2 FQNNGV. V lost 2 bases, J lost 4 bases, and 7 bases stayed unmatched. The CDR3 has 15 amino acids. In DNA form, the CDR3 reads TGTGCCAGCAGCTTATTGGGTAGCGGGTCAGAGACCCAGTACTTC. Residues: CASSLLGSGSETQYF.

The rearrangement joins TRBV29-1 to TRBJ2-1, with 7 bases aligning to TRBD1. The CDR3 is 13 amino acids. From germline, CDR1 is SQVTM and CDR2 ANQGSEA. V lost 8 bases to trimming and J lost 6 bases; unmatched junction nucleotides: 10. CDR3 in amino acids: CSSRQGYANEQFF. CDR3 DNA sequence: TGCAGCTCCAGACAGGGTTACGCCAATGAGCAGTTCTTC.

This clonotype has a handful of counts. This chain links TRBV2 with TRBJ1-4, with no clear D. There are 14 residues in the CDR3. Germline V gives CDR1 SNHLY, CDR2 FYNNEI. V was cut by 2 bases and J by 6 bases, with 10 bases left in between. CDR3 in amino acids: CASSEREIDEKLFF. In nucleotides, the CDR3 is TGTGCCAGCAGTGAAAGGGAAATAGATGAAAAACTGTTTTTT.

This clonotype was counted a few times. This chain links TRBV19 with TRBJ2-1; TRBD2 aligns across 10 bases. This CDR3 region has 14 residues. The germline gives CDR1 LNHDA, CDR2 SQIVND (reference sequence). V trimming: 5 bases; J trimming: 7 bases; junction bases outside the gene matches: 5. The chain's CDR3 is CASSPGLANNEQFF. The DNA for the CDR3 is TGTGCCAGTAGTCCGGGACTAGCGAATAATGAGCAGTTCTTC.

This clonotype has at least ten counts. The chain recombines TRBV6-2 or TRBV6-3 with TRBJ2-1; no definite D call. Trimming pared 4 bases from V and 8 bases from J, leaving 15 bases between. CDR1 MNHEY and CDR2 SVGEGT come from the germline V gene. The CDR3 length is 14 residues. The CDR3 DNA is TGTGCCAGCAGTTTCTCCCAAGACTGGGATGAGCAGTTCTTC. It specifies CASSFSQDWDEQFF.

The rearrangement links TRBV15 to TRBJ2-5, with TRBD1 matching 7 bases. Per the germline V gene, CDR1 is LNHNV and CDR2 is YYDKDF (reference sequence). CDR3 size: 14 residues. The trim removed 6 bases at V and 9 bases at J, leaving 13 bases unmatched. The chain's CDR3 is CATSPTGIYQPQYF. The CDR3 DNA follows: TGTGCCACCAGTCCGACAGGGATATACCAGCCCCAGTACTTC.

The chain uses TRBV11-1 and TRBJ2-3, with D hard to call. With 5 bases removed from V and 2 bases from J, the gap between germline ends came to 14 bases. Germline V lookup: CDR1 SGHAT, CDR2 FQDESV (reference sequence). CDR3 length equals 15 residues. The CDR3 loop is CASSQERPNTDTQYF. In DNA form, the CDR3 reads TGTGCCAGCAGCCAAGAACGGCCCAACACAGATACGCAGTATTTT.

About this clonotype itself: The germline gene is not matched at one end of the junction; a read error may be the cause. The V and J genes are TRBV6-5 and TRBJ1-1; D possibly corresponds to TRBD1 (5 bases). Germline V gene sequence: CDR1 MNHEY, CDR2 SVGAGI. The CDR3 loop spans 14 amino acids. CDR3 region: CASSYSYRNAEAFF. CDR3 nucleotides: TGTGCCAGCAGTTACTCATACAGGAACGCTGAAGCTTTCTTT.

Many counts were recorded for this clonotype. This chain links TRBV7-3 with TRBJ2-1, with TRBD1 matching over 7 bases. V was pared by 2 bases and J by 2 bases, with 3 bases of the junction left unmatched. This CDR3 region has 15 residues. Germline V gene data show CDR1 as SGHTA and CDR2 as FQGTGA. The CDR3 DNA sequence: TGTGCCAGCAGCTTAGGGGACAGAACCTACAATGAGCAGTTCTTC. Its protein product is CASSLGDRTYNEQFF.

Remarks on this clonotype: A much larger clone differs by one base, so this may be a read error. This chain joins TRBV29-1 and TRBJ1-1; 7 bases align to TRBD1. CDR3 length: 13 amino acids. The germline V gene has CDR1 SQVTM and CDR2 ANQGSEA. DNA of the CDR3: TGCAGCGCTGACAGGGCTGGCGGAACTGAAACTTTCTTT. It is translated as CSADRAGGTETFF.

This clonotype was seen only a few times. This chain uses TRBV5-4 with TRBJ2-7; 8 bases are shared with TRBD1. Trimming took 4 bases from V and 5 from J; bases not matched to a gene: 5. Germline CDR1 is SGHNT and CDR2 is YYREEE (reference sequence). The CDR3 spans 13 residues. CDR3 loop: CASSEDREHEQYF. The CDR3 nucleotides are TGTGCCAGCAGCGAGGACAGGGAGCACGAGCAGTACTTC.

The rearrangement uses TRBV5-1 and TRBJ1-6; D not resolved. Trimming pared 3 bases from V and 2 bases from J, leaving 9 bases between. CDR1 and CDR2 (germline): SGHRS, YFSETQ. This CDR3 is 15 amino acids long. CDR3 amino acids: CASSSEAPYNSPLHF. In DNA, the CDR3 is TGCGCCAGCAGCTCCGAGGCCCCCTATAATTCACCCCTCCACTTT.

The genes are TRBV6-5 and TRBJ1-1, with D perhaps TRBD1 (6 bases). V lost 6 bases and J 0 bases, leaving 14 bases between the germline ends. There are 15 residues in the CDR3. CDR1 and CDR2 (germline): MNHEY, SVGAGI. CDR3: CASSSGTKMNTEAFF. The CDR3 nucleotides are TGTGCCAGCAGCTCCGGGACAAAGATGAACACTGAAGCTTTCTTT.

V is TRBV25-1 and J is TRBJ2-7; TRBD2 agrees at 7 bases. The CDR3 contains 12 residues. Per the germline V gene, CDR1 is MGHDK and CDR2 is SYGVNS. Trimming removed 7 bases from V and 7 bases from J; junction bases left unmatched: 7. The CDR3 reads CASKAGLGEQYF. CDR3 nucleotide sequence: TGTGCCAGCAAAGCGGGATTGGGGGAGCAGTACTTC.

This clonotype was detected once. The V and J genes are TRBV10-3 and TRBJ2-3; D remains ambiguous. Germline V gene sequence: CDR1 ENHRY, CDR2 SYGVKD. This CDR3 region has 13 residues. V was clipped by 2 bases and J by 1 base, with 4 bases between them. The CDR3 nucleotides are TGTGCCATCAGTGAGCTGGGCACAGATACGCAGTATTTT. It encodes CAISELGTDTQYF.

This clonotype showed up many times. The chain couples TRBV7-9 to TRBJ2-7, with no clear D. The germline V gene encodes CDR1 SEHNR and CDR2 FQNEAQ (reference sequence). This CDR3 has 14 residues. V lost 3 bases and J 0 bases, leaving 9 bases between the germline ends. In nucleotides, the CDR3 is TGTGCCAGCAGCTTTCCCCAGAGCTCCTACGAGCAGTACTTC. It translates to CASSFPQSSYEQYF.

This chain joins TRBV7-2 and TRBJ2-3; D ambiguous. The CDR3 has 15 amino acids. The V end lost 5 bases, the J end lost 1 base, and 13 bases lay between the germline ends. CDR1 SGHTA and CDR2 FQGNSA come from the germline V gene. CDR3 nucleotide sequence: TGTGCCAGCAGCGCCGGCGTGGGCCGCACAGATACGCAGTATTTT. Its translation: CASSAGVGRTDTQYF.

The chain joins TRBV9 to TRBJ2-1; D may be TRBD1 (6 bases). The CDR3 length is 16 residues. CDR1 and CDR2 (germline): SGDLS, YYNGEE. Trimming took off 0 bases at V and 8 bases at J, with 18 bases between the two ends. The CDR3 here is CASSVGWGRVEYEQFF. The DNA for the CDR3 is TGTGCCAGCAGCGTAGGATGGGGGCGGGTGGAGTATGAGCAGTTCTTC. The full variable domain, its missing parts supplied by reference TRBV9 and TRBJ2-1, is DSGVTQTPKHLITATGQRVTLRCSPRSGDLSVYWYQQSLDQGLQFLIQYYNGEERAKGNILERFSAQQFPDLHSELNLSSLELGDSALYFCASSVGWGRVEYEQFFGPGTRLTVL.

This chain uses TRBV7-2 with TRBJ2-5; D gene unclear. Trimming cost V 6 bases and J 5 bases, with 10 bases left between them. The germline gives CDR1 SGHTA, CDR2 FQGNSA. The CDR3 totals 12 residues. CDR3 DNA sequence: TGTGCCAGCAGTTACTCTTACGAGACCCAGTACTTC. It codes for CASSYSYETQYF. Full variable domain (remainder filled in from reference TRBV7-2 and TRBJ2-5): GAGVSQSPSNKVTEKGKDVELRCDPISGHTALYWYRQSLGQGLEFLIYFQGNSAPDKSGLPSDRFSAERTGGSVSTLTIQRTQQEDSAVYLCASSYSYETQYFGPGTRLLVL.

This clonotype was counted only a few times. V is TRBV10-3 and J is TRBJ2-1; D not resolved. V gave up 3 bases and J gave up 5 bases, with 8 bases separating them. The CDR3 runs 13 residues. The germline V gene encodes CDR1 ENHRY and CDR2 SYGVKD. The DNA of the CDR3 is TGTGCCATCAGTGATCAGAAGAACAATGAGCAGTTCTTC. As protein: CAISDQKNNEQFF.

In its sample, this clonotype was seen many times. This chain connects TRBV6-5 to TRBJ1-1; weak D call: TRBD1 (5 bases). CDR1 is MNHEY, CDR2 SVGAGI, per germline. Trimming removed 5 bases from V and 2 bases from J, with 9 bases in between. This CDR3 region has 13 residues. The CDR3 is CASSRDLNTEAFF. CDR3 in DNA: TGTGCCAGCAGTCGGGACCTCAACACTGAAGCTTTCTTT.

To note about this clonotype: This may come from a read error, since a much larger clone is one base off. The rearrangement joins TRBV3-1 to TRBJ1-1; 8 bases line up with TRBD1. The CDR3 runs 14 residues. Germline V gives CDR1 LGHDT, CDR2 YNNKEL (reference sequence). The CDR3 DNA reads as TGTGCCAGCAGCCCAGGGGGCGTGAACACTGAAGCTCTCTTT. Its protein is CASSPGGVNTEALF.

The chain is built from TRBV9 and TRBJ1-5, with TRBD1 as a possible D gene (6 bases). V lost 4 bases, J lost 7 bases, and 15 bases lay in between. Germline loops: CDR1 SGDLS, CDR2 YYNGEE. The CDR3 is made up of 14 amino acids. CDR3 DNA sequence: TGTGCCAGCAGCACGGGGCAGGGGTCGCAGCCCCAGCATTTT. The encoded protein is CASSTGQGSQPQHF.

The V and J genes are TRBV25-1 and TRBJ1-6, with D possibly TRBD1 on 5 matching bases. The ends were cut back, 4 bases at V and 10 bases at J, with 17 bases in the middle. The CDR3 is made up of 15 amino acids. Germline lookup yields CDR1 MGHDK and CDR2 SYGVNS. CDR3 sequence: CASSGLRVRESPLHF. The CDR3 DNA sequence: TGTGCCAGCAGTGGATTACGGGTCAGGGAATCACCCCTCCACTTT.